This T cell receptor (beta chain) was sequenced for a study of glioma-infiltrating T cells after dendritic cell vaccination. Study as a whole: Autologous tumor lysate was loaded overnight onto monocyte-derived dendritic cells grown seven days with IL-4 and GM-CSF. Study-wide results and limits: Patients with more pretreatment TILs had longer time to progression and survival.

The germline V gene encodes CDR1 MNHEY and CDR2 SVGAGI. CDR3 length: 13 amino acids. Trimming left V 6 bases short and J 6 bases short, with 14 bases between. PBMC sampling occurred before vaccination, two weeks after the third dose, and at progression. For this clone: As yet, its antigen is unknown.

Libraries were prepared by immunoSEQ multiplex PCR; TCRdb keeps only in-frame clonotypes and omits some of them. The sample yields fewer than 50,000 clones, approximately 84% seen once. The clonotype comes from a human donor with glioblastoma. This chain uses TRBV6-5 with TRBJ1-2, with a possible D match to TRBD1 (5 bases). Sequencing was performed on blood, taken before dendritic cell vaccination. CDR3 coding DNA: TGTGCCAGCAGGCGGGGTACGGGGGATGGCTACACCTTC. Encoded protein: CASRRGTGDGYTF.